This T cell receptor beta chain was obtained from a study of a mutant IDH1 vaccine in newly diagnosed glioma. Assay used: immunoSEQ multiplex PCR; TCRdb lists only in-frame clones, some missing. Of some 16,000 clones listed, almost 80% are singletons. Time point indicated: baseline, week 1 (first vaccination visit). Treatment meaning: pre-vaccination baseline after standard-of-care therapy. Donors' newly diagnosed IDH1-mutant WHO grade 3 or 4 astrocytomas lacked nuclear ATRX. Findings of the study overall: Shifts in the top peripheral T cell clonotypes seemed unrelated to pseudoprogression. Altogether, about 93% of patients exhibited vaccine-induced immune responses.

Comment on this clone: As yet, its antigen is unknown.

The sequences come from PBMCs, collected from a glioma patient treated with radiotherapy, temozolomide or both. The sequence came from a man aged 35 to 55 with glioma.

The chain's CDR3 is CASSLGGGGNQPQHF. The CDR3 region has the DNA TGTGCCAGCAGTTTAGGGGGCGGGGGCAATCAGCCCCAGCATTTT. The chain combines TRBV27 with TRBJ1-5; D possibly corresponds to TRBD1 (6 bases). V lost 2 bases and J lost 2, with 10 bases in between. The CDR3 has 15 amino acids. Per the germline V gene, CDR1 is MNHEY and CDR2 is SMNVEV (reference sequence).